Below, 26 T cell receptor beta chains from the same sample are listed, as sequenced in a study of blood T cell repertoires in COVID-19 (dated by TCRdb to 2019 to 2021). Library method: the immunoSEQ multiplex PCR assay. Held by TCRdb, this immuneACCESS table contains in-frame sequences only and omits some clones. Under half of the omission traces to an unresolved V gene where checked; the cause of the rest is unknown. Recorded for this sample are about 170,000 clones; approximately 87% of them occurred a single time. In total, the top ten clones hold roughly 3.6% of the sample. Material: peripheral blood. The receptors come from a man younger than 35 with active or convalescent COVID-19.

The CDR3 sequence is CASSEGRTGWGTEAFF. The CDR3 DNA reads TGTGCCAGCAGTGAAGGCCGGACAGGGTGGGGCACTGAAGCTTTCTTT. The gene calls are TRBV2 and TRBJ1-1; 8 bases are a match to TRBD1. Germline V gene lookup returns CDR1 SNHLY and CDR2 FYNNEI. V lost 1 base to trimming and J lost 4 bases; unmatched junction nucleotides: 8. CDR3 length equals 16 residues.

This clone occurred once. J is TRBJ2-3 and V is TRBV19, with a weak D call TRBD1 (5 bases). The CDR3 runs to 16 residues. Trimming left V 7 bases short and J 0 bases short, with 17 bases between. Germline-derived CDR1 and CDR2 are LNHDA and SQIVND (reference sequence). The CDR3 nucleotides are TGTGCCAGTATCGACAGCCCAGGGCTCAGCACAGATACGCAGTATTTT. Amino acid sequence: CASIDSPGLSTDTQYF. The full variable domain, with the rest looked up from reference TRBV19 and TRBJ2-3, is DGGITQSPKYLFRKEGQNVTLSCEQNLNHDAMYWYRQDPGQGLRLIYYSQIVNDFQKGDIAEGYSVSREKKESFPLTVTSAQKNPTAFYLCASIDSPGLSTDTQYFGPGTRLTVL.

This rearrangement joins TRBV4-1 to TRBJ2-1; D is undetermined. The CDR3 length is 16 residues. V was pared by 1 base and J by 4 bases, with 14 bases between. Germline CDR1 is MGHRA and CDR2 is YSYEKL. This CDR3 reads CASSQVVTNRYNEQFF. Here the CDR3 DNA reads TGCGCCAGCAGCCAAGTCGTAACTAATCGGTACAATGAGCAGTTCTTC.

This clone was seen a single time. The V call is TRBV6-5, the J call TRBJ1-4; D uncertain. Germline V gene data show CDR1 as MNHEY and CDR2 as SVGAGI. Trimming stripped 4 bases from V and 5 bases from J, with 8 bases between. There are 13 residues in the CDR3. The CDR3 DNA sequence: TGTGCCAGCAGTTTTAGCCCAAATGAAAAACTGTTTTTT. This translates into CASSFSPNEKLFF.

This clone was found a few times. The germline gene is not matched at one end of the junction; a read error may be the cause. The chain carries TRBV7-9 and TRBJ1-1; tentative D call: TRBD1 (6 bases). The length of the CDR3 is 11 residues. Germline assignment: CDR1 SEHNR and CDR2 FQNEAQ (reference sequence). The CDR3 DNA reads TGTGCCAGCAGCCACGAAGGACAGCCTTCGTTT. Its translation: CASSHEGQPSF.

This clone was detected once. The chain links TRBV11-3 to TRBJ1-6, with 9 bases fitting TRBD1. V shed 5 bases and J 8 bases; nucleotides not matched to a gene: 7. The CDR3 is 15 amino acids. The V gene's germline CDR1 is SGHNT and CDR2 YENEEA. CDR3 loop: CASSPGQGVDSPLHF. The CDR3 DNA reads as TGTGCCAGCAGCCCGGGACAGGGAGTTGATTCACCCCTCCACTTT.

DNA of the CDR3: TGTGCCAGCTCACCGAGGACAGACTATGGCTACACCTTC. It codes for CASSPRTDYGYTF. The rearrangement links TRBV18 to TRBJ1-2, with D maybe TRBD1 (6 bases). Looked up from germline, CDR1 is KGHSH and CDR2 is LQKENI. V lost 3 bases, J lost 3 bases, and 8 bases lay in between. The CDR3 extends over 13 amino acids.

CDR3 in DNA: TGTGCCAGCAGCTGGGCCGGGGGTGGAATTGCGAACACCGGGGAGCTGTTTTTT. Its protein product is CASSWAGGGIANTGELFF. The chain recombines TRBV11-2 with TRBJ2-2; the D gene is possibly TRBD2 (6 bases). The length of the CDR3 is 18 residues. Germline CDR1 and CDR2: SGHAT and FQNNGV. With 4 bases removed from V and 0 bases from J, the gap between germline ends came to 18 bases. Full variable domain (remainder filled in from reference TRBV11-2 and TRBJ2-2): EAGVAQSPRYKIIEKRQSVAFWCNPISGHATLYWYQQILGQGPKLLIQFQNNGVVDDSQLPKDRFSAERLKGVDSTLKIQPAKLEDSAVYLCASSWAGGGIANTGELFFGEGSRLTVL.

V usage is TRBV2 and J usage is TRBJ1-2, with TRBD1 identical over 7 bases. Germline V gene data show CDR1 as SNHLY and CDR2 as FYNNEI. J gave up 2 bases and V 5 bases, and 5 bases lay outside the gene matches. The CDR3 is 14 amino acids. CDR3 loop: CASSLTGVNYGYTF. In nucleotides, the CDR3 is TGTGCCAGCAGTTTAACAGGGGTGAACTATGGCTACACCTTC.

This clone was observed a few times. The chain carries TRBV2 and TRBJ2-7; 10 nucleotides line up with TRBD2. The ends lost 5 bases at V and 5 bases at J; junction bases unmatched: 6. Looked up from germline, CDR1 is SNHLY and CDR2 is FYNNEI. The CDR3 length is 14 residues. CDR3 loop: CASSRTSGADEQYV. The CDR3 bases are TGTGCCAGCAGTAGGACTAGCGGAGCTGACGAGCAGTACGTC.

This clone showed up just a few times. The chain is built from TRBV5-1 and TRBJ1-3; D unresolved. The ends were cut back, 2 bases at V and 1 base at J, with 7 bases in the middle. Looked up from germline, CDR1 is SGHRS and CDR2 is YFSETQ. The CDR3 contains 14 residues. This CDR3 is CASSLSGSGNTIYF. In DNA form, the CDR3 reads TGCGCCAGCAGCTTATCGGGTTCTGGAAACACCATATATTTT. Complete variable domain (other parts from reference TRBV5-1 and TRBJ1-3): KAGVTQTPRYLIKTRGQQVTLSCSPISGHRSVSWYQQTPGQGLQFLFEYFSETQRNKGNFPGRFSGRQFSNSRSEMNVSTLELGDSALYLCASSLSGSGNTIYFGEGSWLTVV.

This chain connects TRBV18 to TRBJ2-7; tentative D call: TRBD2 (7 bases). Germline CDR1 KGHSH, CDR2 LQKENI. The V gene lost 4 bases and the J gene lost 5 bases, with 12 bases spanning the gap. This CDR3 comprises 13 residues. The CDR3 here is CASSLSGGDEQYF. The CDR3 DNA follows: TGTGCCAGCTCACTATCGGGGGGCGACGAGCAGTACTTC.

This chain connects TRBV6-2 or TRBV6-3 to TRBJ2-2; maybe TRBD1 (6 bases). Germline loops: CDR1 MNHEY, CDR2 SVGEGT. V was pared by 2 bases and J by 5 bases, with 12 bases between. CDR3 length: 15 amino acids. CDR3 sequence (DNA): TGTGCCAGCAGTTACACGTCAGGGGAGACCGGGGAGCTGTTTTTT. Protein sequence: CASSYTSGETGELFF.

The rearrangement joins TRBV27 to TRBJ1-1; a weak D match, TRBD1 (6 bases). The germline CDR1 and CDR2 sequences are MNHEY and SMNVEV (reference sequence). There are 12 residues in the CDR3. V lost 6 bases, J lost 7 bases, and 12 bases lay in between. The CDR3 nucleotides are TGTGCCAGCAGCCACCAGGGGCATGAAGCTTTCTTT. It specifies CASSHQGHEAFF.

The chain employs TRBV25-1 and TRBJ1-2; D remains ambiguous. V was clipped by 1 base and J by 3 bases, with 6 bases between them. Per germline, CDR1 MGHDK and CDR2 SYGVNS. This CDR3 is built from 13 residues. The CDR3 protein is CASSEFTDYGYTF. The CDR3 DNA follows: TGTGCCAGCAGTGAATTTACAGACTATGGCTACACCTTC.

The CDR3 here is CASSPITGAQDTQYF. DNA for the CDR3: TGTGCCAGCAGCCCGATTACAGGGGCCCAAGATACGCAGTATTTT. The gene calls are TRBV3-1 (or the pseudogene TRBV3-2) and TRBJ2-3; 7 bases are shared with TRBD1. Germline assignment: CDR1 LGHDT and CDR2 YNNKEL (reference sequence). This CDR3 is 15 amino acids long. Germline trimming cut 4 bases from V and 5 bases from J; bases unmatched to any gene: 9.

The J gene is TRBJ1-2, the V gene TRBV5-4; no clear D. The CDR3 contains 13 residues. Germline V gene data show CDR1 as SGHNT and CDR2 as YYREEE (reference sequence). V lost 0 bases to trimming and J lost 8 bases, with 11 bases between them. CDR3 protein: CASSLGREEGYTF. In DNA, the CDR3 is TGTGCCAGCAGCTTGGGTCGGGAAGAAGGCTACACCTTC.

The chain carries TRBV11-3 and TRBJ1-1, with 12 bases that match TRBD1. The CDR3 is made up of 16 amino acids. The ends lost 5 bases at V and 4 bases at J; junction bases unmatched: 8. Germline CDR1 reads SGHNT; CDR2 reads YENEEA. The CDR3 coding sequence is TGTGCCAGCAGCGTCTCCGGGACAGGGGGCCCCACTGAAGCTTTCTTT. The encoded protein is CASSVSGTGGPTEAFF. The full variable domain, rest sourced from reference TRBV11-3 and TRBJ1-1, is EAGVVQSPRYKIIEKKQPVAFWCNPISGHNTLYWYLQNLGQGPELLIRYENEEAVDDSQLPKDRFSAERLKGVDSTLKIQPAELGDSAVYLCASSVSGTGGPTEAFFGQGTRLTVV.

CDR3 amino acids: CASSEGQPYNEQFF. CDR3 in DNA: TGCGCCAGCAGCGAGGGACAGCCCTACAATGAGCAGTTCTTC. V gene TRBV5-1 combines with J gene TRBJ2-1; TRBD1 matches 7 bases. This CDR3 has 14 amino acids. Trimming took 4 bases from V and 2 from J; bases not matched to a gene: 3. From germline, CDR1 is SGHRS and CDR2 YFSETQ.

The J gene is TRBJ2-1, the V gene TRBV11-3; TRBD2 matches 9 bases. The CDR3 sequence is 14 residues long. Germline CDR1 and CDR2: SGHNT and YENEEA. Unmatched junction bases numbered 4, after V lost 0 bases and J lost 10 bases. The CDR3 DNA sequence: TGTGCCAGCAGCTTAGAGGTGCGGGGGGGGGAGCAGTTCTTC. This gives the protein CASSLEVRGGEQFF.

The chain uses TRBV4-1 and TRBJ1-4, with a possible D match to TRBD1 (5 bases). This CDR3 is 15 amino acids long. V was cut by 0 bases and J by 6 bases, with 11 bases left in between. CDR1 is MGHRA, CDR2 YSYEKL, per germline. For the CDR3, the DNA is TGCGCCAGCAGCCAAGAGGGGCCGGGCGATGAAAAACTGTTTTTT. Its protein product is CASSQEGPGDEKLFF.

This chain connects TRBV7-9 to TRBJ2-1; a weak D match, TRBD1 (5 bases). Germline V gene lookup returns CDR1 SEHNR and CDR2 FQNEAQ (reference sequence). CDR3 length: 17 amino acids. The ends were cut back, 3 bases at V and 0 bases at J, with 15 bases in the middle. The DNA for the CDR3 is TGTGCCAGCAGCTTGGCCAGGGAAACAAGCTCCTACAATGAGCAGTTCTTC. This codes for CASSLARETSSYNEQFF.

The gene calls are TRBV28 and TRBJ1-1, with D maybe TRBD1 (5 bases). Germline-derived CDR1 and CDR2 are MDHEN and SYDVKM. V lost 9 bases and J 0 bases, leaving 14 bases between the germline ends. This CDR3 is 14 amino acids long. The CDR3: CASNPGGMNTEAFF. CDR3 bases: TGTGCCAGTAATCCGGGGGGGATGAACACTGAAGCTTTCTTT.

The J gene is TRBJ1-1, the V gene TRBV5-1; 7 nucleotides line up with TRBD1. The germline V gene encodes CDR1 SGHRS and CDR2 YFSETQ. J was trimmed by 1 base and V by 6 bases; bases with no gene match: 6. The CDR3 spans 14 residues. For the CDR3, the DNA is TGCGCCAGCATTCCCGGGACAGAGAACACTGAAGCTTTCTTT. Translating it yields CASIPGTENTEAFF.

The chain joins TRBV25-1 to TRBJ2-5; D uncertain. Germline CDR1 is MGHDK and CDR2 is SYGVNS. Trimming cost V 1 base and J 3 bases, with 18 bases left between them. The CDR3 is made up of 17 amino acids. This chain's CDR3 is CASSESSVYSKEETQYF. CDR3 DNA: TGTGCCAGCAGTGAATCCTCGGTCTACAGTAAAGAAGAGACCCAGTACTTC.

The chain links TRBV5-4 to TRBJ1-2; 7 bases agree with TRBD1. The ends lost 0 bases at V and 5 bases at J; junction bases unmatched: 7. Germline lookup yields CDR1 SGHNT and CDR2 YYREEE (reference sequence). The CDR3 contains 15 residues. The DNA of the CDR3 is TGTGCCAGCAGCTTGGAGCAGGGGGGTGCTTATGGCTACACCTTC. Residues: CASSLEQGGAYGYTF.